A selection of T cell receptor beta chains follows, all from one sample in a study of blood T cell repertoires in COVID-19. Data came from immunoSEQ multiplex PCR; TCRdb stores just in-frame clones and leaves some out. The sample shows more than 65,000 clones, approximately 89% of them seen only once. Material for sequencing was peripheral blood. The receptors come from an older man with acute or convalescent COVID-19. Each CDR3 is given with its conserved first and last residue. Fields, in order: D gene, clone size, J gene, V gene, CDR3 protein, CDR3 DNA. D genes are given only for firm matches. Expanded clones are given a class, and other clones once, few, many or no size at all.

TRBD2 NA TRBJ2-5 TRBV5-5 CASSPGLAAQETQYF TGTGCCAGCAGCCCTGGACTAGCGGCCCAAGAGACCCAGTACTTC
NA NA TRBJ1-5 TRBV7-2 CASSTQTDQPQHF TGTGCCAGCAGCACGCAGACAGATCAGCCCCAGCATTTT
NA NA TRBJ2-1 TRBV3-1/TRBV3-2 CASSQDRLVYDEQFF TGTGCCAGCAGCCAAGACCGACTAGTTTATGATGAGCAGTTCTTC
NA NA TRBJ1-2 TRBV3-1/TRBV3-2 CASSQGQYGYTF TGTGCCAGCAGCCAAGGACAGTATGGCTACACCTTC
NA NA TRBJ1-2 TRBV2 CASSPTLRWGYTF TGTGCCAGCAGTCCTACCCTCCGGTGGGGCTACACCTTC
TRBD1 NA TRBJ1-1 TRBV27 CASRTPRDRGMGTEAFF TGTGCCAGCAGGACACCCCGGGACAGGGGTATGGGCACTGAAGCTTTCTTT
NA once TRBJ2-7 TRBV5-6 CASSATQGGTYEQYF TGTGCCAGCAGCGCGACCCAGGGGGGTACCTACGAGCAGTACTTC
TRBD1 NA TRBJ2-2 TRBV5-8 CASSSRDRGAGELFF TGTGCCAGCAGCTCCCGGGACAGGGGGGCCGGGGAGCTGTTTTTT
TRBD1 NA TRBJ1-1 TRBV6-2/TRBV6-3 CASSYPTGGAGYLVAFF TGTGCCAGCAGTTACCCAACAGGGGGCGCGGGATATCTGGTAGCTTTCTTT
TRBD1 NA TRBJ1-2 TRBV29-1 CSVVTQGSGYTF TGCAGCGTTGTAACACAGGGGAGTGGCTACACCTTC
NA NA TRBJ2-3 TRBV11-2 CASSSGTPGADTQYF TGTGCCAGCAGCTCCGGGACTCCTGGAGCAGATACGCAGTATTTT
NA NA TRBJ2-2 TRBV4-1 CASSQAGNTGELFF TGCGCCAGCAGCCAAGCGGGTAACACCGGGGAGCTGTTTTTT
TRBD1 NA TRBJ1-4 TRBV3-1/TRBV3-2 CASSQGDRGRGLINEKLFF TGTGCCAGCAGCCAAGGCGACAGGGGGAGAGGTCTGATTAATGAAAAACTGTTTTTT
TRBD2 NA TRBJ2-5 TRBV28 CASNPTLAGEETQYF TGTGCCAGCAATCCAACCCTAGCGGGGGAAGAGACCCAGTACTTC
TRBD1 NA TRBJ2-3 TRBV5-8 CASSKKGTGLLDTQYF TGTGCCAGCAGCAAAAAGGGGACAGGGTTATTAGATACGCAGTATTTT
NA NA TRBJ1-2 TRBV6-4 CASSEIGGVSGGYTF TGTGCCAGCAGTGAGATAGGAGGGGTGTCGGGTGGCTACACCTTC
NA NA TRBJ1-1 TRBV7-2 CASSRVSGVTEAFF TGTGCCAGCAGTCGGGTCTCCGGGGTCACTGAAGCTTTCTTT
TRBD1 many TRBJ1-6 TRBV19 CASSRDSFLANSPLHF TGTGCCAGTAGTAGGGACAGCTTCCTCGCTAATTCACCCCTCCACTTT
TRBD2 NA TRBJ2-1 TRBV11-2 CASSFVAGGPGNEQFF TGTGCCAGCAGCTTCGTAGCGGGGGGGCCGGGTAATGAGCAGTTCTTC
TRBD1 NA TRBJ1-1 TRBV6-5 CASSYPGQGNTEAFF TGTGCCAGCAGTTACCCCGGACAGGGCAACACTGAAGCTTTCTTT
NA NA TRBJ2-3 TRBV9 CASSGPGLDTQYF TGTGCCAGCAGCGGACCAGGGCTTGATACGCAGTATTTT
NA few TRBJ1-1 TRBV2 CASSGLTRLNTEAFF TGTGCCAGCAGTGGCCTCACTAGACTGAACACTGAAGCTTTCTTT
NA NA TRBJ2-2 TRBV28 CASSLSGNTGELFF TGTGCCAGCAGTTTGTCAGGGAACACCGGGGAGCTGTTTTTT
TRBD1 NA TRBJ1-2 TRBV5-6 CASFTPPGGGYTF TGTGCCAGCTTTACACCGCCAGGGGGAGGCTACACCTTC
TRBD1 NA TRBJ2-7 TRBV5-1 CASSLRDRGNYEQYF TGCGCCAGCAGCTTACGGGACAGGGGGAACTACGAGCAGTACTTC
NA NA TRBJ1-3 TRBV5-1 CASSLGSTGNTIYF TGCGCCAGCAGCTTGGGGAGTACTGGAAACACCATATATTTT
TRBD2 NA TRBJ2-7 TRBV9 CASSIAGGFDEQYF TGTGCCAGCTCGATAGCGGGAGGATTTGACGAGCAGTACTTC
TRBD2 NA TRBJ2-5 TRBV6-6 CASSYSLTSGMQYF TGTGCCAGCAGTTACTCCCTGACTAGCGGGATGCAGTACTTC
NA NA TRBJ2-1 TRBV24-1 CATSDTTGSYNEQFF TGTGCCACCAGTGATACCACAGGCTCCTACAATGAGCAGTTCTTC
TRBD2 NA TRBJ2-1 TRBV14 CASSQDWEAGGNNEQFF TGTGCCAGCAGCCAAGATTGGGAGGCGGGGGGAAACAATGAGCAGTTCTTC
TRBD1 NA TRBJ1-1 TRBV6-5 CASSLDRADEAFF TGTGCCAGCAGTTTAGACAGGGCTGATGAAGCTTTCTTT
TRBD1 NA TRBJ1-6 TRBV5-1 CASSLHTGGNDSPLHF TGCGCCAGCAGCTTACACACAGGGGGGAATGACTCACCCCTCCACTTT
TRBD1 NA TRBJ2-5 TRBV5-1 CASSSAPTGNQETQYF TGCGCCAGCAGCTCCGCCCCGACAGGGAACCAAGAGACCCAGTACTTC
NA NA TRBJ1-2 TRBV19 CASSPGWGDYGYTF TGTGCCAGTAGTCCCGGATGGGGAGACTATGGCTACACCTTC
NA few TRBJ1-2 TRBV28 CAVRGQKDGYTF TGTGCCGTCAGAGGACAGAAAGATGGCTACACCTTC
TRBD2 NA TRBJ2-7 TRBV19 CASMSGDSYEQYF TGTGCCAGTATGAGCGGGGACTCCTACGAGCAGTACTTC
TRBD2 NA TRBJ2-5 TRBV6-2/TRBV6-3 CASSRRPPGGAETQYF TGTGCCAGCAGTCGCCGCCCACCGGGGGGTGCAGAGACCCAGTACTTC
NA NA TRBJ1-1 TRBV5-1 CASSLAGDTEAFF TGCGCCAGCAGCTTAGCGGGAGACACTGAAGCTTTCTTT
NA NA TRBJ1-2 TRBV7-2 CASSSSRSGYTF TGTGCCAGCAGCTCTAGTAGGAGTGGCTACACCTTC
TRBD1 NA TRBJ2-5 TRBV5-1 CASTHNRGEGQETQYF TGCGCCAGCACCCATAACAGGGGAGAGGGGCAAGAGACCCAGTACTTC
NA NA TRBJ1-1 TRBV3-1/TRBV3-2 CASSHPRGPSRNTEAFF TGTGCCAGCAGCCACCCCAGGGGCCCCTCGAGGAACACTGAAGCTTTCTTT
TRBD2 NA TRBJ2-5 TRBV28 CASSTVAGGQETQYF TGTGCCAGCAGTACGGTAGCGGGAGGCCAAGAGACCCAGTACTTC
NA NA TRBJ1-2 TRBV6-5 CASRDLGENYGYTF TGTGCCAGCAGGGATCTAGGGGAAAACTATGGCTACACCTTC
NA few TRBJ1-6 TRBV28 CASRTERESSPLHF TGTGCCAGCAGGACAGAACGGGAGAGTTCACCCCTCCACTTT
NA NA TRBJ1-3 TRBV28 CASSTGWKGNTIYF TGTGCCAGCTCTACGGGGTGGAAAGGAAACACCATATATTTT
TRBD1 NA TRBJ2-5 TRBV29-1 CSVGPLQGAQETQYF TGCAGCGTGGGTCCTCTACAGGGGGCCCAAGAGACCCAGTACTTC
NA few TRBJ2-7 TRBV6-2/TRBV6-3 CASSYSRQSLTYEQYF TGTGCCAGCAGTTACTCTCGACAGTCCCTTACCTACGAGCAGTACTTC
NA NA TRBJ1-1 TRBV10-3 CAISESTGTGNTEAFF TGTGCCATCAGTGAGTCTACGGGTACAGGGAACACTGAAGCTTTCTTT
TRBD1 NA TRBJ2-1 TRBV18 CASSPLGDRVNEQFF TGTGCCAGCTCACCCCTAGGAGACAGGGTTAATGAGCAGTTCTTC
TRBD1 NA TRBJ2-3 TRBV3-1/TRBV3-2 CASSQDSTGARTDTQYF TGTGCCAGCAGCCAAGATTCGACAGGGGCCCGCACAGATACGCAGTATTTT
TRBD2 NA TRBJ2-5 TRBV5-4 CASSRKGLAGLETQYF TGTGCCAGCAGCCGGAAGGGACTAGCGGGACTGGAGACCCAGTACTTC
TRBD1 NA TRBJ1-4 TRBV27 CASSFKTGGFEEKLFF TGTGCCAGCAGTTTTAAGACAGGGGGCTTCGAGGAAAAACTGTTTTTT
TRBD2 NA TRBJ2-3 TRBV5-1 CASSLLASGTPGTDTQYF TGCGCCAGCAGCTTGTTAGCTAGCGGGACCCCTGGCACAGATACGCAGTATTTT
TRBD1 NA TRBJ1-1 TRBV10-3 CAISPGQGHTEAFF TGTGCCATCAGTCCAGGACAGGGGCACACTGAAGCTTTCTTT
NA NA TRBJ1-2 TRBV12-3/TRBV12-4 CASSLQDNYGYTF TGTGCCAGCAGTTTACAGGATAACTATGGCTACACCTTC
NA NA TRBJ2-2 TRBV12-3/TRBV12-4 CASTTLNTGELFF TGTGCCAGCACGACTCTCAACACCGGGGAGCTGTTTTTT
NA NA TRBJ2-7 TRBV6-5 CASRPGLTSSYEQYF TGTGCCAGCAGGCCGGGACTCACCAGCTCCTACGAGCAGTACTTC
TRBD2 few TRBJ2-1 TRBV2 CASSAGTSGINEQFF TGTGCCAGCAGCGCCGGGACTAGCGGGATCAATGAGCAGTTCTTC
TRBD2 few TRBJ2-1 TRBV6-4 CASSALAGSSSYNEQFF TGTGCCAGCAGTGCACTAGCGGGGTCAAGCTCCTACAATGAGCAGTTCTTC